This paragraph reports one TCR beta chain. This sample was included in a study of CD8 T cells in Susac syndrome. The CDR3 length is 15 residues. In germline, CDR1 is SNHLY, CDR2 FYNNEI. Trimming stripped 11 bases from V and 7 bases from J, with 21 bases between. CD8+ and CD4+ T cells from blood underwent TCR beta sequencing, which was carried out in a high-throughput format. TEMRA cells were FACS-enriched and CD8+ and CD4+ T cells negatively isolated. It was with random hexamers that about 0.45 to 1 ug RNA was reverse transcribed. Amplification of TCR beta CDR3 by immunoSEQ multiplex PCR spanned 54 Vbeta and 13 Jbeta. A single record per CDR3 protein comes from TCRdb applying MiXCR to the immunoSEQ multiplex PCR reads. The sample lists around 80,000 distinct CDR3 sequences; about 93% were seen once.

The chain couples TRBV2 to TRBJ1-6, with D hard to call. This receptor was obtained from a human donor in good health. Material for sequencing was CD8+ T cells from PBMCs. This chain's CDR3 is CARNLGAPSNSPLHF. The CDR3 nucleotides are TGTGCCCGGAATTTAGGTGCACCCTCAAATTCACCCCTCCACTTT.